These 30 T cell receptor beta chains came from one sample sequenced in a study of graft-versus-host responses after intestinal transplantation. Here immunoSEQ multiplex PCR was the method, and the copy in TCRdb shows in-frame clones only, minus some. This table holds around 28,000 clones, roughly 83% found once. This material consisted of PBMCs, taken 28 days after intestinal transplant. Receptor source: a human patient who received an intestinal transplant, so some T cells may come from the graft donor.

This CDR3 is CASSSGTSGGDTQYF. The CDR3 DNA reads TGTGCCAGCAGCTCCGGGACTAGCGGGGGAGATACGCAGTATTTT. V usage is TRBV7-3 and J usage is TRBJ2-3; 14 bases map to TRBD2. The CDR3 covers 15 residues. V was clipped by 4 bases and J by 5 bases; unmatched bases: 2. Per germline, CDR1 SGHTA and CDR2 FQGTGA. Complete variable domain (other parts from reference TRBV7-3 and TRBJ2-3): GAGVSQTPSNKVTEKGKYVELRCDPISGHTALYWYRQSLGQGPEFLIYFQGTGAADDSGLPNDRFFAVRPEGSVSTLKIQRTERGDSAVYLCASSSGTSGGDTQYFGPGTRLTVL.

This clone was observed a handful of times. The rearrangement joins TRBV6-5 to TRBJ1-2, with TRBD1 matching 9 bases. Germline V gives CDR1 MNHEY, CDR2 SVGAGI. Trimming removed 0 bases from V and 8 bases from J; junction bases left unmatched: 7. The CDR3 sequence is 15 residues long. CDR3 residues: CASSYSGTGRRGYTF. The CDR3 nucleotides are TGTGCCAGCAGTTACTCCGGGACAGGGCGTCGCGGCTACACCTTC.

The J gene is TRBJ1-2, the V gene TRBV4-1, with D perhaps TRBD1 (6 bases). CDR1 and CDR2 from the germline V gene are MGHRA and YSYEKL. The CDR3 extends over 15 amino acids. V lost 1 base, J lost 6 bases, and 15 bases lay in between. The CDR3 loop reads CASSQVIKQGDGYTF. The CDR3 DNA is TGCGCCAGCAGCCAAGTAATAAAACAGGGTGATGGCTACACCTTC.

The genes are TRBV19 and TRBJ2-4; D is possibly TRBD1 (6 bases). Trimming left V 2 bases short and J 2 bases short, with 10 bases between. There are 15 residues in the CDR3. Germline V lookup: CDR1 LNHDA, CDR2 SQIVND (reference sequence). The CDR3 DNA is TGTGCCAGTAGTATAATACAGGGACCCAAAAACATTCAGTACTTC. This codes for CASSIIQGPKNIQYF. The variable domain in full, completed from reference TRBV19 and TRBJ2-4, reads DGGITQSPKYLFRKEGQNVTLSCEQNLNHDAMYWYRQDPGQGLRLIYYSQIVNDFQKGDIAEGYSVSREKKESFPLTVTSAQKNPTAFYLCASSIIQGPKNIQYFGAGTRLSVL.

The rearrangement uses TRBV21-1 and TRBJ2-7; the table's TRBD2 call for D was not verified on the DNA. TRBV21-1 is marked as a pseudogene. CDR3 length equals 16 residues. Here the CDR3 reads CASSSSLAEDRREQYF. The CDR3 region has the DNA TGTGCCAGCAGCTCCTCACTAGCGGAGGACCGGCGGGAGCAGTACTTC.

The rearrangement links TRBV9 to TRBJ2-7; 10 bases agree with TRBD1. There are 14 residues in the CDR3. Germline V gene sequence: CDR1 SGDLS, CDR2 YYNGEE. V lost 4 bases to trimming and J lost 5 bases; unmatched junction nucleotides: 6. CDR3 sequence reads: CASSSTGGLDEQYF. CDR3 nucleotides: TGTGCCAGCAGCTCGACAGGGGGCCTCGACGAGCAGTACTTC.

This clone has a single count. The V and J genes are TRBV27 and TRBJ1-1; the D gene is possibly TRBD1 (6 bases). The CDR3 has 14 residues. The V and J ends lost 3 bases and 7 bases respectively, with 15 bases between them. The germline V gene has CDR1 MNHEY and CDR2 SMNVEV (reference sequence). In DNA form, the CDR3 reads TGTGCCAGCAGTTTTCAGGGGCGGTTTGGTGAAGCTTTCTTT. Its protein is CASSFQGRFGEAFF.

As concerns this clone: This specimen includes other DNA sequences encoding the same CDR3. The chain couples TRBV4-1 to TRBJ2-7, with D unresolved. This CDR3 contains 12 residues. The ends were cut back, 0 bases at V and 3 bases at J, with 3 bases in the middle. The V gene's germline CDR1 is MGHRA and CDR2 YSYEKL. The CDR3 region has the DNA TGCGCCAGCAGCCAAGAGGGCTACGAGCAGTACTTC. Its translation is CASSQEGYEQYF.

This clone was detected only once. The rearrangement links TRBV4-2 to TRBJ2-3; 8 nucleotides align to TRBD2. The ends lost 1 base at V and 0 bases at J; junction bases unmatched: 9. Looked up from germline, CDR1 is LGHNA and CDR2 is YNFKEQ. CDR3 size: 18 residues. The CDR3 region has the DNA TGTGCCAGCAGCCAAGTGGTTAGCGGGGACTTTAGCACAGATACGCAGTATTTT. Translating gives CASSQVVSGDFSTDTQYF.

V usage is TRBV7-3 and J usage is TRBJ2-3; TRBD2 matches at 9 bases. The ends lost 1 base at V and 5 bases at J; junction bases unmatched: 7. The CDR3 totals 16 residues. Germline lookup yields CDR1 SGHTA and CDR2 FQGTGA. CDR3 loop: CASSLIGGGAEDTQYF. Here the CDR3 DNA reads TGTGCCAGCAGCTTAATCGGCGGGGGGGCCGAAGATACGCAGTATTTT. The full variable domain, in which reference TRBV7-3 and TRBJ2-3 provide the parts outside the CDR3, is GAGVSQTPSNKVTEKGKYVELRCDPISGHTALYWYRQSLGQGPEFLIYFQGTGAADDSGLPNDRFFAVRPEGSVSTLKIQRTERGDSAVYLCASSLIGGGAEDTQYFGPGTRLTVL.

This clone was counted once. V usage is TRBV28 and J usage is TRBJ2-7; 10 positions match TRBD2. V trimming: 6 bases; J trimming: 0 bases; junction bases outside the gene matches: 8. The V gene's germline CDR1 is MDHEN and CDR2 SYDVKM. The length of the CDR3 is 16 residues. The CDR3 loop is CASSPGLAAISYEQYF. The CDR3 DNA reads as TGTGCCAGCAGCCCCGGACTAGCGGCCATCTCCTACGAGCAGTACTTC.

The chain uses TRBV9 and TRBJ2-3; D is ambiguous. CDR3 length equals 13 residues. V was trimmed by 0 bases and J by 1 base, leaving 3 bases between them. Germline V gene data show CDR1 as SGDLS and CDR2 as YYNGEE. For the CDR3, the DNA is TGTGCCAGCAGCGTAGGCGGCACAGATACGCAGTATTTT. It specifies CASSVGGTDTQYF.

The chain couples TRBV7-2 to TRBJ2-7; 7 bases are a match to TRBD2. The CDR3 has 16 residues. CDR1 SGHTA and CDR2 FQGNSA come from the germline V gene. V shed 1 base, J shed 1 base, and the junction held 7 bases outside the gene matches. The CDR3 sequence is CASSLDKRDASYEQYF. CDR3 DNA sequence: TGTGCCAGCAGCTTAGATAAGCGGGACGCGTCCTACGAGCAGTACTTC.

The chain couples TRBV2 to TRBJ1-2; D unresolved. The ends were cut back, 8 bases at V and 8 bases at J, with 18 bases in the middle. CDR3 size: 13 residues. The germline V gene encodes CDR1 SNHLY and CDR2 FYNNEI. The CDR3 loop reads CASFSLRVGGYTF. The CDR3 bases are TGTGCCAGCTTCAGCCTAAGGGTTGGCGGCTACACCTTC.

The V gene is TRBV11-2, the J gene TRBJ2-5, with a possible D match to TRBD1 (5 bases). The V gene lost 1 base and the J gene lost 5 bases, with 11 bases spanning the gap. Germline CDR1 and CDR2: SGHAT and FQNNGV. The CDR3 sequence is 14 residues long. CDR3 sequence: CASSLVQGWETQYF. The CDR3 coding sequence is TGTGCCAGCAGCTTAGTTCAGGGATGGGAGACCCAGTACTTC.

The chain joins TRBV10-2 to TRBJ2-2; 8 bases are a match to TRBD2. V was pared by 3 bases and J by 7 bases, with 7 bases of the junction left unmatched. This CDR3 contains 15 residues. Germline V lookup: CDR1 WSHSY, CDR2 SAAADI. The CDR3 loop is CASSETGTRGGELFF. The CDR3 region has the DNA TGCGCCAGCAGTGAAACCGGGACTAGGGGCGGGGAGCTGTTTTTT.

The count of this clone is one. The chain recombines TRBV2 with TRBJ2-1, with D unclear. Per the germline V gene, CDR1 is SNHLY and CDR2 is FYNNEI. V gave up 6 bases and J gave up 0 bases, with 12 bases separating them. This CDR3 has 15 amino acids. The CDR3 sequence: CASRLNRASYNEQFF. In DNA, the CDR3 is TGTGCCAGCAGACTGAACAGAGCCTCCTACAATGAGCAGTTCTTC.

This chain joins TRBV4-3 and TRBJ2-7; D is unclear. Trimming shortened V by 0 bases and J by 2 bases, and 8 bases separated the two germline ends. This CDR3 contains 14 residues. Germline CDR1 is LGHNA and CDR2 is YSLEER. CDR3 sequence reads: CASSQEATAYEQYF. The DNA for the CDR3 is TGCGCCAGCAGCCAAGAAGCCACAGCCTACGAGCAGTACTTC.

The chain combines TRBV5-4 with TRBJ2-1, with 7 bases lining up with TRBD2. V lost 3 bases and J lost 8; bases outside the gene matches: 5. In germline, CDR1 is SGHNT, CDR2 YYREEE (reference sequence). This CDR3 region has 13 residues. The CDR3 sequence: CASSSRLAHEQFF. The CDR3 DNA sequence: TGTGCCAGCAGCTCCAGACTAGCCCATGAGCAGTTCTTC.

The chain joins TRBV2 to TRBJ1-1, with 9 nucleotides matching TRBD1. The junction had 2 bases not matched to a gene; V was cut back by 4 bases and J by 11 bases. The CDR3 is made up of 11 amino acids. CDR1 SNHLY and CDR2 FYNNEI come from the germline V gene. This CDR3 is CASSGGTGAFF. The CDR3 DNA sequence: TGTGCCAGCAGTGGAGGGACAGGGGCTTTCTTT.

The chain employs TRBV14 and TRBJ2-1, with D possibly being TRBD1 (7 bases). Looked up from germline, CDR1 is SGHDN and CDR2 is FVKESK. The CDR3 is made up of 11 amino acids. V lost 7 bases and J 9 bases, leaving 10 bases between the germline ends. The CDR3 sequence is CASTQGGEQFF. The CDR3 region has the DNA TGTGCCAGCACCCAGGGGGGTGAGCAGTTCTTC.

In this sample, this clone turned up a few times. The rearrangement links TRBV5-6 to TRBJ1-1; D not certain. CDR1 and CDR2 (germline): SGHDT, YYEEEE. Trimming pared 0 bases from V and 1 base from J, leaving 7 bases between. The CDR3 contains 14 residues. This CDR3 is CASSLVAGNTEAFF. The CDR3 DNA sequence: TGTGCCAGCAGCTTGGTGGCAGGGAACACTGAAGCTTTCTTT.

As concerns this clone: At one end, the junction sequence differs from germline, possibly due to a read error. J is TRBJ1-5 and V is TRBV2; a possible D gene is TRBD1 (6 bases). The germline CDR1 and CDR2 sequences are SNHLY and FYNNEI. This CDR3 spans 16 amino acids. CDR3 nucleotides: TGTACCAGCACCCTTAACTTCAGGGGCGACAATCAGCCCCAGCATTTT. Protein: CTSTLNFRGDNQPQHF.

DNA for the CDR3: TGCGCCAGCAGCTTGGAGGGACAGGCACTCCAGCAGTACTTC. This sequence encodes CASSLEGQALQQYF. This chain uses TRBV5-1 with TRBJ2-7, with TRBD1 matching over 8 bases. The length of the CDR3 is 14 residues. The trim removed 0 bases at V and 8 bases at J, leaving 7 bases unmatched. Per the germline V gene, CDR1 is SGHRS and CDR2 is YFSETQ. Full variable domain (outside the CDR3, taken from reference TRBV5-1 and TRBJ2-7): KAGVTQTPRYLIKTRGQQVTLSCSPISGHRSVSWYQQTPGQGLQFLFEYFSETQRNKGNFPGRFSGRQFSNSRSEMNVSTLELGDSALYLCASSLEGQALQQYFGPGTRLTVT.

The rearrangement joins TRBV11-1 to TRBJ2-7; 8 bases match TRBD2. V gave up 6 bases and J gave up 2 bases; unmatched junction bases: 3. Per the germline V gene, CDR1 is SGHAT and CDR2 is FQDESV (reference sequence). The CDR3 is 13 amino acids. CDR3 in amino acids: CASRLAEPYEQYF. The CDR3 nucleotides are TGTGCCAGCAGACTAGCGGAACCCTACGAGCAGTACTTC.

This rearrangement joins TRBV5-1 to TRBJ2-7; 8 bases are shared with TRBD1. This CDR3 is built from 12 residues. Germline V CDR1 and CDR2: SGHRS, YFSETQ. V was pared by 4 bases and J by 3 bases, with 0 bases of the junction left unmatched. Here the CDR3 DNA reads TGCGCCAGCAGCGGGACAGGCTACGAGCAGTACTTC. It is translated as CASSGTGYEQYF.

The genes are TRBV14 and TRBJ2-5; TRBD2 matches 11 bases. The trim removed 4 bases at V and 5 bases at J, leaving 9 bases unmatched. The CDR3 spans 16 residues. Germline CDR1 is SGHDN and CDR2 is FVKESK. The CDR3 loop is CASSPGLAVTGETQYF. CDR3 nucleotide sequence: TGTGCCAGCAGCCCGGGACTAGCGGTGACTGGGGAGACCCAGTACTTC.

The CDR3 loop reads CASSLSSSSYNEQFF. DNA of the CDR3: TGTGCCAGCAGCTTGAGCTCGAGCTCCTACAATGAGCAGTTCTTC. This chain uses TRBV5-4 with TRBJ2-1; D is undetermined. Trimming pared 1 base from V and 0 bases from J, leaving 8 bases between. Germline V lookup: CDR1 SGHNT, CDR2 YYREEE (reference sequence). This CDR3 spans 15 amino acids.

CDR3 in DNA: TGTGCCAGCAGCCGCCTCCGGTCGGGCACTGAAGCTTTCTTT. Translating gives CASSRLRSGTEAFF. The gene calls are TRBV7-2 and TRBJ1-1; D gene unclear. Trimming cost V 5 bases and J 4 bases, with 14 bases left between them. The CDR3 length is 14 residues. The germline V gene has CDR1 SGHTA and CDR2 FQGNSA.

The chain recombines TRBV25-1 with TRBJ2-1, with D maybe TRBD1 (7 bases). The CDR3 is 15 residues long. Germline V gene data show CDR1 as MGHDK and CDR2 as SYGVNS. The V end was cut by 6 bases, the J end by 7 bases, with 19 bases between. As DNA, the CDR3 is TGTGCCAGCAGCCCCAGACAGGGCCGGGGGAATGAGCAGTTCTTC. It translates to CASSPRQGRGNEQFF.